This note documents a single T cell receptor (beta chain) sequence. Its antigen remains unknown. This record belongs to a study of molecular identifiers for immune sequencing clone quantification. Study background: Split five ways in replicates, RNA from approximately 20,000 or 100,000 naive CD8 cells had four portions sequenced. Overall study results and limits: The share of molecules held by clones above 20 RNA copies was over 99% in effector cells and under 1% in naive cells.

Previously reported methods and listed TCR primers produced the bulk TCR libraries. TCRdb reanalysed the PCR reads using MiXCR and keeps one entry per CDR3 protein. The table lists fewer than 350,000 distinct CDR3 sequences, over 20% of them singletons. V lost 5 bases, J lost 4 bases, and 7 bases stayed unmatched. The CDR3 has 15 residues. The sample was naive CD8+ T cells from blood, with Jurkat cell RNA spiked in. Subset noted: FACS-sorted CD8+CD4-CCR7+CD45RA+ naive T cells. The chain is built from TRBV12-3 or TRBV12-4 and TRBJ2-3, with TRBD2 matching over 9 bases. The sequence was collected from a human donor in good health. Some libraries in this study had Jurkat cell RNA spiked in. The CDR3 bases are TGTGCCAGCAGTCCCCAGCGGGGGGTACCAGATACGCAGTATTTT. Its translation is CASSPQRGVPDTQYF.